Below are 27 T cell receptor beta chains sequenced from a single sample in a study of blood T cell repertoires in COVID-19. Sequencing used immunoSEQ multiplex PCR; TCRdb keeps in-frame clones, though not all of them. The table lists a few hundred thousand clones, approximately 89% of them singletons. The sequencing input was peripheral blood. Source of these receptors: a woman between 70 and 85 years old with COVID-19, enrolled during active disease.

The sample holds one count of this clone. The J gene is TRBJ2-3, the V gene TRBV11-3, with 9 bases fitting TRBD1. The germline CDR1 and CDR2 sequences are SGHNT and YENEEA. The ends lost 1 base at V and 4 bases at J; junction bases unmatched: 9. The CDR3 covers 17 residues. CDR3 DNA sequence: TGTGCCAGCAGCTTAGCCGTCGGGACAGGGTCTTCAGATACGCAGTATTTT. As protein: CASSLAVGTGSSDTQYF.

CDR3 in amino acids: CASSYSGGQVYGYTF. The CDR3 DNA sequence: TGTGCCAGCAGTTATAGCGGGGGGCAAGTCTATGGCTACACCTTC. The chain is built from TRBV6-5 and TRBJ1-2, with D maybe TRBD1 (6 bases). V was pared by 3 bases and J by 4 bases, with 15 bases between. The germline V gene has CDR1 MNHEY and CDR2 SVGAGI. The CDR3 has 15 amino acids.

The chain joins TRBV18 to TRBJ1-3; 7 bases are shared with TRBD1. The V segment lost 2 bases and the J segment 2 bases; nucleotides outside the gene matches: 6. Germline values: CDR1 KGHSH, CDR2 LQKENI. This CDR3 is built from 16 residues. CDR3 amino acids: CASSPSTGPTGNTIYF. CDR3 nucleotides: TGTGCCAGCTCACCATCGACAGGGCCGACTGGAAACACCATATATTTT.

The chain has TRBV19 and TRBJ2-5; 10 bases fit TRBD2. CDR3 length: 15 amino acids. The germline gives CDR1 LNHDA, CDR2 SQIVND (reference sequence). V lost 3 bases, J lost 5 bases, and 6 bases stayed unmatched. CDR3 DNA: TGTGCCAGTAGTATCTTCCTAGCGGGAGCGGAGACCCAGTACTTC. Encoded protein: CASSIFLAGAETQYF.

The chain uses TRBV19 and TRBJ2-7, with TRBD1 matching over 7 bases. The CDR3 is made up of 13 amino acids. J lost 4 bases, V lost 6 bases, and 6 bases had no gene match. Germline assignment: CDR1 LNHDA and CDR2 SQIVND (reference sequence). The CDR3 spells CASRGQSQYEQYF. The CDR3 DNA reads TGTGCCAGTAGGGGACAGTCCCAATACGAGCAGTACTTC.

V usage is TRBV6-2 or TRBV6-3 and J usage is TRBJ2-7; D may be TRBD1 (6 bases). Germline CDR1 is MNHEY and CDR2 is SVGEGT. This CDR3 spans 15 amino acids. Trimming removed 4 bases from V and 1 base from J, with 14 bases in between. In nucleotides, the CDR3 is TGTGCCAGCAGTTTAACAGGGATTTTGTCCTACGAGCAGTACTTC. Protein product: CASSLTGILSYEQYF.

This clone was counted only a few times. The chain combines TRBV9 with TRBJ2-7; 8 bases are shared with TRBD2. The CDR3 is 15 residues long. The V gene end was trimmed by 0 bases and the J gene end by 0 bases; junction bases not matched to a gene: 2. Germline CDR1 and CDR2: SGDLS and YYNGEE. CDR3 loop: CASSVGSGSSYEQYF. The CDR3 DNA reads as TGTGCCAGCAGCGTAGGGAGCGGGAGCTCCTACGAGCAGTACTTC.

V gene TRBV3-1 (or the pseudogene TRBV3-2) combines with J gene TRBJ1-3; TRBD1 matches at 8 bases. V dropped 4 bases and J dropped 5; count of bases not matched to a gene: 4. Germline CDR1 is LGHDT and CDR2 is YNNKEL (reference sequence). There are 14 residues in the CDR3. CDR3 DNA sequence: TGTGCCAGCAGCCGGGACAGGTCAAGAAACACCATATATTTT. Translation gives CASSRDRSRNTIYF.

V is TRBV7-8 and J is TRBJ2-5; 8 nucleotides line up with TRBD1. Germline CDR1 and CDR2: SGHVS and FQNEAQ. The CDR3 extends over 13 amino acids. Unmatched junction bases numbered 2, after V lost 3 bases and J lost 5 bases. CDR3 sequence: CASSLNRGETQYF. CDR3 in DNA: TGTGCCAGCAGCTTGAACAGGGGGGAGACCCAGTACTTC.

The chain joins TRBV6-5 to TRBJ2-7, with a possible D match to TRBD1 (6 bases). In germline, CDR1 is MNHEY, CDR2 SVGAGI. This CDR3 has 14 amino acids. V lost 5 bases and J lost 3, with 14 bases in between. The CDR3 sequence: CASSQRDRYYEQYF. The CDR3 nucleotides are TGTGCCAGCAGTCAAAGAGACAGGTACTACGAGCAGTACTTC.

The gene calls are TRBV9 and TRBJ1-1; 9 bases are a match to TRBD1. The CDR3 contains 15 residues. CDR1 and CDR2 (germline): SGDLS, YYNGEE. V was clipped by 0 bases and J by 5 bases; unmatched bases: 5. Here the CDR3 reads CASSVVVTGGTEAFF. The CDR3 DNA reads TGTGCCAGCAGCGTAGTGGTGACAGGGGGAACTGAAGCTTTCTTT.

V is TRBV7-6 and J is TRBJ2-2; weak D call: TRBD2 (6 bases). V was shortened by 5 bases and J by 2 bases, with 15 bases between the two germline ends. Germline V lookup: CDR1 SGHVS, CDR2 FNYEAQ. This CDR3 is built from 16 residues. CDR3 DNA: TGTGCCAGCAGCCCCGTCTCGGGGGTTAACACCGGGGAGCTGTTTTTT. Protein product: CASSPVSGVNTGELFF.

The chain has TRBV6-5 and TRBJ1-2; 7 bases map to TRBD1. Germline assignment: CDR1 MNHEY and CDR2 SVGAGI. The V and J ends lost 5 bases and 12 bases, in that order; junction bases with no gene match: 9. This CDR3 has 12 amino acids. The CDR3: CASSRRDSRHTF. In nucleotides, the CDR3 is TGTGCCAGCAGTCGCCGGGACAGCCGACACACCTTC.

CDR3 sequence reads: CASSPFTENEQFF. The CDR3 bases are TGTGCCAGCAGCCCATTTACGGAGAACGAGCAGTTCTTC. The chain combines TRBV11-2 with TRBJ2-1; D not certain. CDR3 length equals 13 residues. CDR1 is SGHAT, CDR2 FQNNGV, per germline. V was trimmed by 5 bases and J by 10 bases, leaving 15 bases between them.

This clone was seen just once. V is TRBV7-9 and J is TRBJ1-4; D is possibly TRBD1 (5 bases). CDR1 is SEHNR and CDR2 is FQNEAQ in the germline V gene (reference sequence). Trimming removed 1 base from V and 0 bases from J, with 12 bases in between. The CDR3 runs 17 residues. The CDR3 bases are TGTGCCAGCAGCTTAGGCCGGGGGGTTGCAACTAATGAAAAACTGTTTTTT. Amino acids: CASSLGRGVATNEKLFF.

V gene TRBV14 combines with J gene TRBJ2-2; TRBD2 matches at 14 bases. The CDR3 is 19 residues long. Trimming removed 0 bases from V and 7 bases from J; junction bases left unmatched: 10. The germline V gene has CDR1 SGHDN and CDR2 FVKESK. CDR3 in amino acids: CASSQDLGLAGGVGGELFF. CDR3 coding DNA: TGTGCCAGCAGCCAAGATCTCGGACTAGCGGGGGGCGTAGGCGGGGAGCTGTTTTTT.

This chain links TRBV3-1 (or the pseudogene TRBV3-2) with TRBJ1-5; D might be TRBD1 (5 bases). This CDR3 is 12 amino acids long. The germline V gene encodes CDR1 LGHDT and CDR2 YNNKEL (reference sequence). V was clipped by 4 bases and J by 9 bases, with 10 bases between them. The CDR3 bases are TGTGCCAGCAGCCCCACGGGGGGGCCCCAGCATTTT. It specifies CASSPTGGPQHF.

The chain is built from TRBV6-4 and TRBJ2-3; TRBD2 might be the D (6 bases). V gave up 6 bases and J gave up 0 bases, with 13 bases separating them. The germline V gene encodes CDR1 MRHNA and CDR2 SNTAGT. The CDR3 consists of 15 residues. DNA of the CDR3: TGTGCCAGCAGGCTAGCGCCAACTAGCACAGATACGCAGTATTTT. It is translated as CASRLAPTSTDTQYF.

This clone was seen just once. The chain recombines TRBV7-9 with TRBJ1-2; 9 positions match TRBD1. Germline CDR1 and CDR2: SEHNR and FQNEAQ (reference sequence). CDR3 length equals 16 residues. V dropped 4 bases and J dropped 2; count of bases not matched to a gene: 8. The CDR3 loop is CASSSEQGAGNYGYTF. The DNA for the CDR3 is TGTGCCAGCAGCTCCGAACAGGGGGCAGGCAACTATGGCTACACCTTC. The entire variable domain, with the rest obtained from reference TRBV7-9 and TRBJ1-2, is as follows: DTGVSQNPRHKITKRGQNVTFRCDPISEHNRLYWYRQTLGQGPEFLTYFQNEAQLEKSRLLSDRFSAERPKGSFSTLEIQRTEQGDSAMYLCASSSEQGAGNYGYTFGSGTRLTVV.

This chain connects TRBV29-1 to TRBJ1-1; D is unresolved. Trimming pared 4 bases from V and 5 bases from J, leaving 8 bases between. Germline V gene lookup returns CDR1 SQVTM and CDR2 ANQGSEA. The CDR3 sequence is 11 residues long. The CDR3 sequence is CSVGEGTEAFF. The CDR3 DNA follows: TGCAGCGTTGGGGAGGGTACTGAAGCTTTCTTT.

V gene TRBV4-3 combines with J gene TRBJ2-1, with TRBD2 matching over 11 bases. The CDR3 runs 19 residues. The junction had 10 bases not matched to a gene; V was cut back by 3 bases and J by 0 bases. Germline CDR1 is LGHNA and CDR2 is YSLEER. CDR3 residues: CASSHLLAGALSSYNEQFF. Here the CDR3 DNA reads TGCGCCAGCAGCCACCTACTAGCGGGAGCCTTAAGCTCCTACAATGAGCAGTTCTTC.

This sequence joins TRBV6-5 and TRBJ2-3, with 7 bases lining up with TRBD2. The CDR3 covers 14 residues. From germline, CDR1 is MNHEY and CDR2 SVGAGI. J gave up 2 bases and V 6 bases, and 5 bases lay outside the gene matches. CDR3 sequence (DNA): TGTGCCAGCAGAGCGGGGCAGACCACAGATACGCAGTATTTT. Protein product: CASRAGQTTDTQYF.

The chain has TRBV27 and TRBJ2-7; D not resolved. Germline V gene lookup returns CDR1 MNHEY and CDR2 SMNVEV (reference sequence). V lost 4 bases and J lost 1, with 11 bases in between. CDR3 length equals 14 residues. CDR3 nucleotide sequence: TGTGCCAGCAGTTCCTATCGACATTCCTACGAGCAGTACTTC. Translated: CASSSYRHSYEQYF.

The gene calls are TRBV6-1 and TRBJ2-5; TRBD1 agrees at 8 bases. This CDR3 is 17 amino acids long. V lost 1 base and J lost 4; bases outside the gene matches: 11. The germline CDR1 and CDR2 sequences are MNHNS and SASEGT. CDR3 DNA sequence: TGTGCCAGCAGTGAAGGATCGCAGGGGGCTATCGGAGAGACCCAGTACTTC. This sequence encodes CASSEGSQGAIGETQYF.

This clone has just one count. The CDR3 bases are TGTGCCAGCAGCCCCGGGACAGGGGGCTTCTACGAGCAGTACTTC. The encoded protein is CASSPGTGGFYEQYF. This chain joins TRBV28 and TRBJ2-7; 12 bases agree with TRBD1. This CDR3 is built from 15 residues. CDR1 MDHEN and CDR2 SYDVKM come from the germline V gene. V gave up 6 bases and J gave up 3 bases; unmatched junction bases: 6.

The chain joins TRBV3-1 (or the pseudogene TRBV3-2) to TRBJ1-2, with 8 bases fitting TRBD1. The CDR3 consists of 14 residues. The V segment lost 4 bases and the J segment 2 bases; nucleotides outside the gene matches: 3. The germline gives CDR1 LGHDT, CDR2 YNNKEL (reference sequence). CDR3 nucleotide sequence: TGTGCCAGCAGCCGGACAGGGCTCAACTATGGCTACACCTTC. It codes for CASSRTGLNYGYTF.

This clone came up a few times. The gene calls are TRBV21-1 and TRBJ1-1. TRBV21-1 constitutes a pseudogene. This CDR3 is 14 amino acids long. CDR3 nucleotide sequence: TGTGCCAGCAGCAAATCTAAGCAGAACACTGAAGCTTTCTTT. Residues: CASSKSKQNTEAFF.